These 28 T cell receptor beta chains were all obtained from the same sample, sequenced in a study of blood T cell repertoires in COVID-19. Profiling relied on immunoSEQ multiplex PCR, and the TCRdb table lists in-frame clones only, not all of them. The data show fewer than 500,000 clones, around 89% seen once. The sample consisted of peripheral blood. These receptors all stem from a woman between 25 and 40 years old with acute or convalescent COVID-19.

This clone came up a few times. This chain uses TRBV18 with TRBJ1-1; D unclear. Germline V gene data show CDR1 as KGHSH and CDR2 as LQKENI. There are 15 residues in the CDR3. V dropped 4 bases and J dropped 4 bases, with 16 bases sitting between them. The chain's CDR3 is CASSLMAGESTEAFF. In DNA form, the CDR3 reads TGTGCCAGCTCACTTATGGCAGGCGAGAGCACTGAAGCTTTCTTT.

The chain employs TRBV12-3 or TRBV12-4 and TRBJ2-1, with D possibly being TRBD2 (6 bases). V lost 3 bases and J 7 bases, leaving 10 bases between the germline ends. The CDR3 consists of 13 residues. The CDR3 loop is CASSLGLMNEQFF. Written as DNA, the CDR3 is TGTGCCAGCAGTTTGGGACTTATGAATGAGCAGTTCTTC.

This clone was observed a handful of times. The chain has TRBV5-6 and TRBJ2-7; D is unclear. Trimming removed 4 bases at V and 2 bases at J, with 19 bases between. The CDR3 spans 16 residues. Germline V lookup: CDR1 SGHDT, CDR2 YYEEEE. CDR3 residues: CASSLITGSLPYEQYF. The CDR3 DNA reads as TGTGCCAGCAGCCTCATCACCGGGTCCTTACCCTACGAGCAGTACTTC.

A word on this clone: The identical CDR3 is also encoded by other nucleotide sequences in the sample. V and J are TRBV6-5 and TRBJ1-5, with unresolved D. The CDR3 length is 13 residues. Deletions cut 7 bases from V and 0 bases from J, with 7 bases between. Germline V gene sequence: CDR1 MNHEY, CDR2 SVGAGI. The CDR3 bases are TGTGCCAGCAAACAATATAGCAATCAGCCCCAGCATTTT. It translates to CASKQYSNQPQHF.

The rearrangement links TRBV5-1 to TRBJ2-5; TRBD1 agrees at 10 bases. This CDR3 spans 15 amino acids. J lost 5 bases, V lost 4 bases, and 8 bases had no gene match. The germline CDR1 and CDR2 sequences are SGHRS and YFSETQ. Written as DNA, the CDR3 is TGCGCCAGCAGCATGGGACAGGGGATGAGGGAGACCCAGTACTTC. Its protein is CASSMGQGMRETQYF.

The chain joins TRBV5-1 to TRBJ2-7; 12 nucleotides align to TRBD2. Germline V gene data show CDR1 as SGHRS and CDR2 as YFSETQ. The V gene end was trimmed by 0 bases and the J gene end by 5 bases; junction bases not matched to a gene: 9. This CDR3 spans 17 amino acids. The CDR3 DNA follows: TGCGCCAGCAGCTTGGCCACTAGCGGGGGGAATTACCACGAGCAGTACTTC. Translated, it gives CASSLATSGGNYHEQYF.

The chain recombines TRBV7-7 with TRBJ2-2, with 12 bases identical to TRBD1. Germline V gives CDR1 SSHAT, CDR2 FNYEAQ (reference sequence). CDR3 length equals 19 residues. J gave up 5 bases and V 2 bases, and 12 bases lay outside the gene matches. The CDR3 region has the DNA TGTGCCAGCAGCTTACTACCCGGGACAGGGGGCGCAGGTACCGGGGAGCTGTTTTTT. Encoded protein: CASSLLPGTGGAGTGELFF.

The V gene is TRBV10-2, the J gene TRBJ2-3; D possibly corresponds to TRBD2 (6 bases). V was trimmed by 3 bases and J by 2 bases, leaving 15 bases between them. Germline V gene lookup returns CDR1 WSHSY and CDR2 SAAADI. The CDR3 length is 16 residues. The chain's CDR3 is CASSDWEAENTDTQYF. CDR3 coding DNA: TGCGCCAGCAGTGACTGGGAGGCTGAGAACACAGATACGCAGTATTTT.

The V call is TRBV4-2, the J call TRBJ1-2; the D gene is possibly TRBD1 (5 bases). This CDR3 contains 15 residues. Germline lookup yields CDR1 LGHNA and CDR2 YNFKEQ. V gave up 0 bases and J gave up 2 bases, with 10 bases separating them. This chain's CDR3 is CASSQDGKGNYGYTF. CDR3 DNA sequence: TGTGCCAGCAGCCAAGACGGTAAGGGGAACTATGGCTACACCTTC.

The rearrangement joins TRBV5-6 to TRBJ1-1; D not certain. Germline V gene lookup returns CDR1 SGHDT and CDR2 YYEEEE. The V end was cut by 0 bases, the J end by 1 base, with 10 bases between. The CDR3 consists of 15 residues. CDR3 sequence reads: CASSLVPGWNTEAFF. CDR3 in DNA: TGTGCCAGCAGCTTGGTCCCGGGTTGGAACACTGAAGCTTTCTTT.

This clone was recorded a few times. CDR3 sequence reads: CATERTGSNQPQHF. CDR3 DNA sequence: TGTGCCACCGAACGGACAGGCAGCAATCAGCCCCAGCATTTT. The chain links TRBV28 to TRBJ1-5; 7 nucleotides agree with TRBD1. V shed 10 bases and J 1 base; nucleotides not matched to a gene: 7. This CDR3 contains 14 residues. Germline-derived CDR1 and CDR2 are MDHEN and SYDVKM.

The chain employs TRBV4-1 and TRBJ1-2, with TRBD1 as a possible D gene (6 bases). The CDR3 is 17 residues long. Germline CDR1 and CDR2: MGHRA and YSYEKL. Trimming took off 3 bases at V and 0 bases at J, with 17 bases between the two ends. CDR3 protein: CASSHSWQGSPNYGYTF. The CDR3 bases are TGCGCCAGCAGCCACTCCTGGCAGGGGAGCCCTAACTATGGCTACACCTTC.

Written as DNA, the CDR3 is TGTGCCAGCAGCCAAGCTTTAGCGGGGACCACAGATACGCAGTATTTT. As protein: CASSQALAGTTDTQYF. The chain carries TRBV28 and TRBJ2-3, with 8 bases aligning to TRBD2. CDR1 and CDR2 from the germline V gene are MDHEN and SYDVKM. The J segment lost 2 bases and the V segment lost 6 bases, leaving 10 bases of the junction unmatched. CDR3 length equals 16 residues.

The V call is TRBV15, the J call TRBJ2-1; the match to TRBD2 covers 15 bases. The CDR3 contains 17 residues. J gave up 4 bases and V 8 bases, and 9 bases lay outside the gene matches. Germline V gene data show CDR1 as LNHNV and CDR2 as YYDKDF (reference sequence). CDR3 amino acids: CATWTSGGAMRYNEQFF. The CDR3 DNA follows: TGTGCCACCTGGACTAGCGGGGGGGCGATGAGGTACAATGAGCAGTTCTTC.

The rearrangement uses TRBV12-3 or TRBV12-4 and TRBJ1-1; no definite D call. V was shortened by 7 bases and J by 9 bases, with 18 bases between the two germline ends. This CDR3 is 13 amino acids long. DNA for the CDR3: TGTGCCAGCACCTTGGGCGTACCAACTCAAGCTTTCTTT. It translates to CASTLGVPTQAFF.

V is TRBV4-1 and J is TRBJ1-1, with a tentative D call TRBD1 (6 bases). CDR3 length equals 12 residues. Germline V gene data show CDR1 as MGHRA and CDR2 as YSYEKL. V lost 4 bases and J 8 bases, leaving 11 bases between the germline ends. The CDR3 DNA sequence: TGCGCCAGCAGCCCCACGGACAGAGAAGCTTTCTTT. Amino acids: CASSPTDREAFF.

V and J are TRBV5-6 and TRBJ1-5, with D uncertain. CDR1 SGHDT and CDR2 YYEEEE come from the germline V gene. Trimming removed 4 bases from V and 2 bases from J, with 7 bases in between. The CDR3 consists of 13 residues. CDR3 residues: CASSPRGNQPQHF. Here the CDR3 DNA reads TGTGCCAGCAGCCCCCGGGGCAATCAGCCCCAGCATTTT.

The genes are TRBV27 and TRBJ2-7; TRBD2 matches at 7 bases. The trim removed 3 bases at V and 6 bases at J, leaving 5 bases unmatched. Germline-derived CDR1 and CDR2 are MNHEY and SMNVEV (reference sequence). The CDR3 is 13 amino acids. The CDR3 DNA is TGTGCCAGCAGTTTTTCTGGGGGGGGCGAGCAGTACTTC. Protein: CASSFSGGGEQYF.

This clone showed up just once. The chain carries TRBV2 and TRBJ2-1; the D is unclear. Germline values: CDR1 SNHLY, CDR2 FYNNEI. The germline V and J ends were trimmed by 7 bases and 5 bases, with 6 bases remaining between them. This CDR3 is built from 11 residues. This CDR3 reads CASMRNNEQFF. The CDR3 bases are TGTGCCAGCATGAGGAACAATGAGCAGTTCTTC.

This rearrangement joins TRBV9 to TRBJ2-1; 8 bases are shared with TRBD2. V lost 1 base to trimming and J lost 7 bases; unmatched junction nucleotides: 1. CDR1 is SGDLS and CDR2 is YYNGEE in the germline V gene. The CDR3 extends over 13 amino acids. CDR3 region: CASSVTGGNEQFF. DNA of the CDR3: TGTGCCAGCAGCGTAACGGGGGGGAATGAGCAGTTCTTC.

V and J are TRBV10-1 and TRBJ2-1; 10 bases agree with TRBD2. In germline, CDR1 is WNHNN, CDR2 SYGVQD (reference sequence). The CDR3 extends over 15 amino acids. The J segment lost 2 bases and the V segment lost 3 bases, leaving 1 base of the junction unmatched. The CDR3 DNA reads as TGCGCCAGCAGTGAACTAGCGGGGCCCTACAATGAGCAGTTCTTC. Translating it yields CASSELAGPYNEQFF.

This sequence joins TRBV10-1 and TRBJ2-1, with 8 bases matching TRBD2. This CDR3 contains 15 residues. CDR1 and CDR2 (germline): WNHNN, SYGVQD (reference sequence). V shed 2 bases and J 4 bases; nucleotides not matched to a gene: 4. In DNA form, the CDR3 reads TGCGCCAGCAGTGAGGGCGGGGGGCCTTACAATGAGCAGTTCTTC. Amino acids: CASSEGGGPYNEQFF.

This sequence joins TRBV23-1 and TRBJ2-5; D is perhaps TRBD2 (5 bases). TRBV23-1 is placed among ORFs of uncertain function. The CDR3 extends over 17 amino acids. Trimming left V 2 bases short and J 4 bases short, with 20 bases between. CDR3 region: CASSQITRLDQGETQYF. In nucleotides, the CDR3 is TGCGCCAGCAGTCAAATCACTAGGCTAGACCAAGGAGAGACCCAGTACTTC.

The genes are TRBV28 and TRBJ2-2; D might be TRBD1 (6 bases). V dropped 5 bases and J dropped 0 bases, with 13 bases sitting between them. CDR3 length equals 16 residues. Germline CDR1 MDHEN, CDR2 SYDVKM. The chain's CDR3 is CASSVLQGSNTGELFF. CDR3 bases: TGTGCCAGCAGTGTTCTACAGGGCTCGAACACCGGGGAGCTGTTTTTT.

This rearrangement joins TRBV11-3 to TRBJ1-5; 7 nucleotides line up with TRBD1. The V gene end was trimmed by 5 bases and the J gene end by 3 bases; junction bases not matched to a gene: 7. CDR3 length: 15 amino acids. The germline CDR1 and CDR2 sequences are SGHNT and YENEEA. CDR3 sequence (DNA): TGTGCCAGCAGCGAATCAGGGACAGACAATCAGCCCCAGCATTTT. Translated: CASSESGTDNQPQHF.

The V and J genes are TRBV6-5 and TRBJ2-3, with D perhaps matching TRBD2 (5 bases). Germline V CDR1 and CDR2: MNHEY, SVGAGI. Between the trimmed V and J ends, which lost 8 bases and 3 bases, there was a span of 12 bases. The CDR3 sequence is 13 residues long. CDR3: CASQAPGTDTQYF. For the CDR3, the DNA is TGTGCCAGCCAGGCGCCGGGGACAGATACGCAGTATTTT.

This chain uses TRBV6-4 with TRBJ2-5; 8 nucleotides agree with TRBD1. The V gene end was trimmed by 5 bases and the J gene end by 4 bases; junction bases not matched to a gene: 3. Germline V lookup: CDR1 MRHNA, CDR2 SNTAGT. This CDR3 is 13 amino acids long. CDR3 DNA: TGTGCCAGCAGTAGAGACAGGGGAGAGACCCAGTACTTC. This translates into CASSRDRGETQYF.

The genes are TRBV24-1 and TRBJ2-3; tentatively, D is TRBD2 (5 bases). Germline V gives CDR1 KGHDR, CDR2 SFDVKD. V gave up 2 bases and J gave up 1 base, with 15 bases separating them. The CDR3 has 17 residues. The CDR3 is CATSDYRGGTGTDTQYF. The DNA for the CDR3 is TGTGCCACCAGTGATTATCGTGGAGGAACCGGCACAGATACGCAGTATTTT.